This T cell receptor beta chain originates from a study of blood T cell repertoires in COVID-19. CDR3 size: 16 residues. Germline V lookup: CDR1 LGHNA, CDR2 YSLEER. V lost 2 bases to trimming and J lost 5 bases; unmatched junction nucleotides: 5. Clones were read by immunoSEQ multiplex PCR, and TCRdb kept only the in-frame ones, dropping some. Of some 25,000 clones in the sample, 82% were seen once. The rearrangement links TRBV4-3 to TRBJ1-6, with 8 bases identical to TRBD1. The sequence came from a human donor in a cohort sampled during active COVID-19. The sequencing input was peripheral blood. The CDR3 nucleotides read TGCGCCAGCAGCCAACGTCCAGGGGGCAATAATTCACCCCTCCACTTT. As protein: CASSQRPGGNNSPLHF.